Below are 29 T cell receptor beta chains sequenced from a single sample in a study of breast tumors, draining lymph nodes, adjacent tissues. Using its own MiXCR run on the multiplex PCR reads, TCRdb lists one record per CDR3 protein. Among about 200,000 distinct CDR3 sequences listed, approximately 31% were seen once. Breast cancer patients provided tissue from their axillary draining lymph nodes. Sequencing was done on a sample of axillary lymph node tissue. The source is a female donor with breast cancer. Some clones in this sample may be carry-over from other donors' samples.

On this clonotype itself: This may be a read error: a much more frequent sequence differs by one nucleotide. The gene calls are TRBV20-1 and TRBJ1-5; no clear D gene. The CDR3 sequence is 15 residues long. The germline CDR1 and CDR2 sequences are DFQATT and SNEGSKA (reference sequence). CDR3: CSARDPRNSTQPQHF. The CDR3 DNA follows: TGCAGTGCTAGAGATCCCAGAAATAGCACTCAGCCCCAGCATTTT.

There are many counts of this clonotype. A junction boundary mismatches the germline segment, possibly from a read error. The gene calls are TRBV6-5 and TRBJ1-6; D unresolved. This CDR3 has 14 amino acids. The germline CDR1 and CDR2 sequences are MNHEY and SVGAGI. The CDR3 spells CASSHSVGFSPLHF. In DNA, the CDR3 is TGTGCCAGCAGTCACTCGGTAGGGTTTTCACCCCTCCACTTT.

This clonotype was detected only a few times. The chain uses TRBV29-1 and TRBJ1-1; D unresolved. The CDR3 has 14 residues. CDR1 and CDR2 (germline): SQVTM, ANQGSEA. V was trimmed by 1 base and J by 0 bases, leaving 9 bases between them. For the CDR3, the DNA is TGCAGCGTTGAAGGACAAGCCGTGAACACTGAAGCTTTCTTT. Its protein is CSVEGQAVNTEAFF.

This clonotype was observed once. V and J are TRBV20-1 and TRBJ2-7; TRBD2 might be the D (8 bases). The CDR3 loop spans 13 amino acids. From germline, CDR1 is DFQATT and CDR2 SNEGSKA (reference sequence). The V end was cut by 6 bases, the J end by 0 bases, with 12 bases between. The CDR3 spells CSARGTSSYEQYF. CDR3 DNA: TGCAGTGCCAGGGGGACTAGCTCCTACGAGCAGTACTTC.

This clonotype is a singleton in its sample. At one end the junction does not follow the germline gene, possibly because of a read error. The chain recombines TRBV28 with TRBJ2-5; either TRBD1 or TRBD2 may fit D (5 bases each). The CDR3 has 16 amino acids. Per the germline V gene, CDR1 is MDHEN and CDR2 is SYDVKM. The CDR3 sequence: CVSSSPRGEGRETQYF. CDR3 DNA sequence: TGTGTCAGCAGCTCTCCTAGGGGAGAAGGGCGGGAGACCCAGTACTTC.

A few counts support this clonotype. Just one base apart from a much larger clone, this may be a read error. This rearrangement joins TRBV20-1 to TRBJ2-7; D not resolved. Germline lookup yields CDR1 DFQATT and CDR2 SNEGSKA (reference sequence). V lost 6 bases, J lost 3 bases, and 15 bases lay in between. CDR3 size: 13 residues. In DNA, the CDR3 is TGCAGTGCCATCTGGGGTTTCTTCTACGAGCAGTACTTC. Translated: CSAIWGFFYEQYF.

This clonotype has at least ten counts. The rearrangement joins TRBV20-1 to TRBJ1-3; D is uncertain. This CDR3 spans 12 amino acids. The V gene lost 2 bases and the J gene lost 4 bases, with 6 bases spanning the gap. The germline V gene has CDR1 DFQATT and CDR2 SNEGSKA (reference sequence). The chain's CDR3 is CSARYVGNTIYF. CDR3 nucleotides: TGCAGTGCTAGATACGTGGGAAACACCATATATTTT.

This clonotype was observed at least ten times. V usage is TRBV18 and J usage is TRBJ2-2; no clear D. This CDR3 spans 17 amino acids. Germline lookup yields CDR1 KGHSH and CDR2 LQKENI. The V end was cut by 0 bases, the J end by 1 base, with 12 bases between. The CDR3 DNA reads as TGTGCCAGCTCACCACCCGGGCTGGGAAGGAACACCGGGGAGCTGTTTTTT. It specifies CASSPPGLGRNTGELFF.

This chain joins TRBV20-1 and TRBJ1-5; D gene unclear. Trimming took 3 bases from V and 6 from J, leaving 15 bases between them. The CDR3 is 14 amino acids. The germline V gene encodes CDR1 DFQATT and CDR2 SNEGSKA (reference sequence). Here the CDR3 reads CSASSHPGSQPQHF. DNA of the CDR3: TGCAGTGCTAGTAGTCACCCGGGGAGTCAGCCCCAGCATTTT.

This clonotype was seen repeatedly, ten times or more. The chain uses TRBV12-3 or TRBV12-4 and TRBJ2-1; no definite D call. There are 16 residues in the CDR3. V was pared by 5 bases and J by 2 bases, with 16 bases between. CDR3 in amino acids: CASSPTGYGTYNEQFF. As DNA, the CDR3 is TGTGCCAGCAGTCCCACCGGATACGGAACCTACAATGAGCAGTTCTTC.

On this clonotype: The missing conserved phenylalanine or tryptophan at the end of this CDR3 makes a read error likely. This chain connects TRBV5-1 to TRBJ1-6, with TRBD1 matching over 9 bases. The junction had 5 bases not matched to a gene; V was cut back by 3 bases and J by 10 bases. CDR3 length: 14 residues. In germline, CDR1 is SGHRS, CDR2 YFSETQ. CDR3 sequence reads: CASSSGTGSSPLHL. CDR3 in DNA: TGCGCCAGCAGCTCAGGGACAGGGAGCTCACCCCTCCACCTG.

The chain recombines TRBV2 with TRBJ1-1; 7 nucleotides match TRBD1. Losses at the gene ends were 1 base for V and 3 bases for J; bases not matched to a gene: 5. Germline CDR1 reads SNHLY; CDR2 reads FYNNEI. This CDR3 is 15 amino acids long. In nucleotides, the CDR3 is TGTGCCAGCAGTGAAGGGGGACAGCCCTACACTGAAGCTTTCTTT. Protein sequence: CASSEGGQPYTEAFF. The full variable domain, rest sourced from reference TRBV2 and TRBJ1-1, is EPEVTQTPSHQVTQMGQEVILRCVPISNHLYFYWYRQILGQKVEFLVSFYNNEISEKSEIFDDQFSVERPDGSNFTLKIRSTKLEDSAMYFCASSEGGQPYTEAFFGQGTRLTVV.

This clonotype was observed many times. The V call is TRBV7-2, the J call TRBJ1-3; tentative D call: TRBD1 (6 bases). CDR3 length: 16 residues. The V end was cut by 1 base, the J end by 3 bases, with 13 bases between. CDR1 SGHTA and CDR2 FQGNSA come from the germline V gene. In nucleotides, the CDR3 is TGTGCCAGCAGCTTAGACGCCGGGGGCGGTGGAAACACCATATATTTT. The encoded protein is CASSLDAGGGGNTIYF.

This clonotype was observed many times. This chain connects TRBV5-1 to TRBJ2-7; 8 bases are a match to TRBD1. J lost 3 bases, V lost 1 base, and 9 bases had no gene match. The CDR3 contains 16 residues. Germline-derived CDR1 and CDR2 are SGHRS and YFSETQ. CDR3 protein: CASSLSAAGGFYEQYF. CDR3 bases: TGCGCCAGCAGCTTGTCCGCGGCAGGGGGCTTCTACGAGCAGTACTTC.

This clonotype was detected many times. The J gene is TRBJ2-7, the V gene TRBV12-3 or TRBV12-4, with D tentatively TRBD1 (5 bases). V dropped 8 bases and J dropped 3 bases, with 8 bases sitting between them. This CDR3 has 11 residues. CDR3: CASGHSYEQYF. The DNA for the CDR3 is TGTGCCAGCGGACACAGCTACGAGCAGTACTTC.

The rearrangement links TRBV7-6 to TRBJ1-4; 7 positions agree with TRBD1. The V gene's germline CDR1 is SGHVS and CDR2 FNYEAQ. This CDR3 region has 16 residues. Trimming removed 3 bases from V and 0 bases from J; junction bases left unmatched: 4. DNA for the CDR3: TGTGCCAGCAGCTTGAACAGGGGCACAACTAATGAAAAACTGTTTTTT. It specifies CASSLNRGTTNEKLFF.

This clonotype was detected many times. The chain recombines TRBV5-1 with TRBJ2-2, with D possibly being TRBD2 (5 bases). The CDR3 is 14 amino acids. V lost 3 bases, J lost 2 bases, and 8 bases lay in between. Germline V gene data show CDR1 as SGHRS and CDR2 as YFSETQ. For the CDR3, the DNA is TGCGCCAGCAGCTCCGGGGATAACACCGGGGAGCTGTTTTTT. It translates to CASSSGDNTGELFF.

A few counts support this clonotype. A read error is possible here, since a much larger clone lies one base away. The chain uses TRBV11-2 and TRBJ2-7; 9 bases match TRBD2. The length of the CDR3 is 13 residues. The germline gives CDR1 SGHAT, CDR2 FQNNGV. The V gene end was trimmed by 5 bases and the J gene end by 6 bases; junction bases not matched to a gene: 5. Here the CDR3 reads CASSLAGNSEQYF. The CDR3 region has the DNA TGTGCCAGCAGCCTAGCGGGGAATTCCGAGCAGTACTTC.

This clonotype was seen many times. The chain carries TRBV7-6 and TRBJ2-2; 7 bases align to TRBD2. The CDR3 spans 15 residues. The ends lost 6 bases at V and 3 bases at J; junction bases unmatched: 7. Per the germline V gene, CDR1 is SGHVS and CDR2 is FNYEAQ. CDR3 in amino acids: CASSQEGGYTGELFF. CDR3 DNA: TGTGCCAGCAGTCAAGAGGGAGGGTACACCGGGGAGCTGTTTTTT.

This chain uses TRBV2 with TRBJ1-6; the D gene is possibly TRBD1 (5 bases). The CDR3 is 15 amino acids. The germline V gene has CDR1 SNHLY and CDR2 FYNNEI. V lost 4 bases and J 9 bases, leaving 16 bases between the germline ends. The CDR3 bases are TGTGCCAGCAGTGGGGGGGATGGGGCGAGTTCACCCCTCCACTTT. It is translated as CASSGGDGASSPLHF. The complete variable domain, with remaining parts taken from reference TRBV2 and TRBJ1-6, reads EPEVTQTPSHQVTQMGQEVILRCVPISNHLYFYWYRQILGQKVEFLVSFYNNEISEKSEIFDDQFSVERPDGSNFTLKIRSTKLEDSAMYFCASSGGDGASSPLHFGNGTRLTVT.

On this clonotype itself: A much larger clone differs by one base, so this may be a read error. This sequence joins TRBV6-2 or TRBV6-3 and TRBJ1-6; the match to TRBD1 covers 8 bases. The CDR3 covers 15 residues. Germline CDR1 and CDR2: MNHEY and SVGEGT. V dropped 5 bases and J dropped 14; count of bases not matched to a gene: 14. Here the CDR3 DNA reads TGTGCCAGCAGTCACAAGGGGCAGGGGGCATCAGCCCTCCACTTT. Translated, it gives CASSHKGQGASALHF.

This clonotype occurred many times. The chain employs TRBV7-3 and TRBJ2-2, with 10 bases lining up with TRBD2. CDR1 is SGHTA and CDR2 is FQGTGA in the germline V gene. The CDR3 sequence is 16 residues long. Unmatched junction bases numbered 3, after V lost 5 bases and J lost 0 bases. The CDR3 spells CASSPGLAANTGELFF. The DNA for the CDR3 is TGTGCCAGCAGCCCAGGACTAGCGGCGAACACCGGGGAGCTGTTTTTT.

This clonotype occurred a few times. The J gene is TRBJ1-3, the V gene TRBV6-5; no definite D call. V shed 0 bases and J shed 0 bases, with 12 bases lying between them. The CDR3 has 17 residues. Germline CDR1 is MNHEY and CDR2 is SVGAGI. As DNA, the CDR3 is TGTGCCAGCAGTTACTCGAGTAGAAAGGGCTCTGGAAACACCATATATTTT. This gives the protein CASSYSSRKGSGNTIYF.

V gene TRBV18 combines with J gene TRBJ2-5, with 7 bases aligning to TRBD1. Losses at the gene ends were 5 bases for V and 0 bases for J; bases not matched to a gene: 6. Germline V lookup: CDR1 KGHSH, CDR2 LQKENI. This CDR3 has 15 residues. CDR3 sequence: CASSGMTGYQETQYF. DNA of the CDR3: TGTGCCAGCTCAGGGATGACAGGGTACCAAGAGACCCAGTACTTC.

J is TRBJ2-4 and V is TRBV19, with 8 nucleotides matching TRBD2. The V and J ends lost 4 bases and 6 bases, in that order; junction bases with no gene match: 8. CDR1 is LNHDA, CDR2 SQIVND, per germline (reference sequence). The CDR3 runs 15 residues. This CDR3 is CASSNGGSGRNIQYF. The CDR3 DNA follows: TGTGCCAGTAGTAATGGTGGGAGCGGGAGAAACATTCAGTACTTC.

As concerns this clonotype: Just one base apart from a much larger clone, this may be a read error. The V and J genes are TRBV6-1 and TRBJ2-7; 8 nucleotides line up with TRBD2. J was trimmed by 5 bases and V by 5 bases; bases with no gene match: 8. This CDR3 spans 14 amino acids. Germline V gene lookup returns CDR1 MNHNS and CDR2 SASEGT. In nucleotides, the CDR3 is TGTGCCAGCAGTCTCTCTAGCGGGTATCACGAGCAGTACTTC. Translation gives CASSLSSGYHEQYF.

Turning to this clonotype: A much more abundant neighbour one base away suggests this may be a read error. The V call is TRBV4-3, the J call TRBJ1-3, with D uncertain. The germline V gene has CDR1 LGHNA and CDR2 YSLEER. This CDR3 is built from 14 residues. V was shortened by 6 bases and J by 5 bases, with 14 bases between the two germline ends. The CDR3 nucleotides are TGCGCCAGCAGTCGGGATAGTACTAGAAACACCATATATTTT. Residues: CASSRDSTRNTIYF.

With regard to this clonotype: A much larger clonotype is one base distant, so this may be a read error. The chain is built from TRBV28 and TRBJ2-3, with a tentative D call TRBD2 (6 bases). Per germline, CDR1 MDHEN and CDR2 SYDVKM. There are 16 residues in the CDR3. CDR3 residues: CASSSSGSPYTDTRYF. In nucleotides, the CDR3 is TGTGCCAGCAGTTCCTCCGGGAGCCCCTACACAGATACGCGGTATTTT. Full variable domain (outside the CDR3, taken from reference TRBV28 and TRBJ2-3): DVKVTQSSRYLVKRTGEKVFLECVQDMDHENMFWYRQDPGLGLRLIYFSYDVKMKEKGDIPEGYSVSREKKERFSLILESASTNQTSMYLCASSSSGSPYTDTRYFGPGTRLTVL.

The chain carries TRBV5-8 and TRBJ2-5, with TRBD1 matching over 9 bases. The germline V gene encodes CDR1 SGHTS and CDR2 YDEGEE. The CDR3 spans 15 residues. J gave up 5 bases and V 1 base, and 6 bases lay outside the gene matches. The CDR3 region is CASSLSVGTGETQYF. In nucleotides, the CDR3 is TGTGCCAGCAGCTTGAGCGTGGGGACAGGGGAGACCCAGTACTTC.